The source of this T cell receptor (beta chain) is a study of T cells in Graves' hyperthyroidism and ophthalmopathy. RNA transcripts were the template for amplifying TCR beta CDR3 regions. HTBI primers were employed in a first-round RT-PCR of the TCR CDR3. TCRdb re-derived calls from the multiplex PCR reads in MiXCR, one entry per CDR3 protein. The sample carries around 420,000 distinct CDR3 sequences, roughly 13% recorded once. The table lists this clonotype with many counts. The CDR3 is 14 amino acids. CDR1 and CDR2 (germline): MNHNS, SASEGT. V shed 5 bases and J 5 bases; nucleotides not matched to a gene: 5.

The source of this sequence is a woman aged 18-29 years with Graves' hyperthyroidism. This chain uses TRBV6-1 with TRBJ2-1; TRBD2 agrees at 8 bases. The sequencing sample was made of blood. The CDR3 reads CASSQLAVNNEQFF. CDR3 coding DNA: TGTGCCAGCAGTCAACTAGCGGTAAACAATGAGCAGTTCTTC.